The clone carrying this T cell receptor beta chain appeared a few times. The same CDR3 can be traced to other DNA sequences in this sample. Clones were read by immunoSEQ multiplex PCR, and TCRdb kept only the in-frame ones, dropping some. The sample contains 54,000 or so clones, roughly 95% of which appear only once. This sample is part of a study of T cell changes during pregnancy in multiple sclerosis. V shed 4 bases and J shed 1 base, with 7 bases lying between them. The CDR3 is made up of 13 amino acids. Per the germline V gene, CDR1 is LNHNV and CDR2 is YYDKDF (reference sequence). The clonotype originates from a female donor with multiple sclerosis, enrolled in a pregnancy study. This chain uses TRBV15 with TRBJ1-1; tentative D call: TRBD1 (6 bases). The input for sequencing was CD4+ T cells from peripheral blood mononuclear cells, taken before pregnancy. The CDR3 is CATSTGANTEAFF. CDR3 sequence (DNA): TGTGCCACCAGCACAGGGGCGAACACTGAAGCTTTCTTT.